The 27 T cell receptor beta chains below come from one sample, sequenced in a study of cytomegalovirus exposure and HLA in healthy donors. PCR employed 60 Vbeta and 13 Jbeta primers. TCRdb's table, derived via immunoSEQ multiplex PCR, lists solely in-frame clones and lacks some. The sample holds some 170,000 clones; around three quarters are singletons and the top ten take less than 1.2%. The sample was PBMCs. All receptors come from a woman in her 40s in good health and CMV-seronegative.

CDR3 sequence (DNA): TGTGCCAGCAGCTTAACAGGAGGGTCCCAAGAGACCCAGTACTTC. It is translated as CASSLTGGSQETQYF. The chain joins TRBV7-3 to TRBJ2-5, with a tentative D call TRBD2 (6 bases). Trimming shortened V by 0 bases and J by 1 base, and 9 bases separated the two germline ends. CDR3 length: 15 amino acids. From germline, CDR1 is SGHTA and CDR2 FQGTGA.

The chain combines TRBV5-8 with TRBJ1-1, with a possible D match to TRBD1 (6 bases). V gave up 3 bases and J gave up 0 bases, with 9 bases separating them. Germline-derived CDR1 and CDR2 are SGHTS and YDEGEE. This CDR3 contains 14 residues. Here the CDR3 DNA reads TGTGCCAGCAGCTGGACAGCCATGAACACTGAAGCTTTCTTT. It specifies CASSWTAMNTEAFF.

The V call is TRBV2, the J call TRBJ2-7; 12 positions agree with TRBD2. V dropped 6 bases and J dropped 1; count of bases not matched to a gene: 10. Germline assignment: CDR1 SNHLY and CDR2 FYNNEI. This CDR3 has 17 amino acids. The CDR3 DNA reads TGTGCCAGCAGCGGACTAGCGGGGTCGGGCGCTTCCTACGAGCAGTACTTC. Its translation is CASSGLAGSGASYEQYF.

This clone was observed once. The chain combines TRBV30 with TRBJ2-1; TRBD2 might be the D (5 bases). The V and J ends lost 3 bases and 1 base respectively, with 13 bases between them. The CDR3 sequence is 15 residues long. Germline CDR1 is GTSNPN and CDR2 is SVGIG (reference sequence). CDR3 in DNA: TGTGCCTGGAGCCCCCCGAGGACTTCCTACAATGAGCAGTTCTTC. This sequence encodes CAWSPPRTSYNEQFF.

The chain employs TRBV7-9 and TRBJ1-2; perhaps TRBD1 as D (6 bases). This CDR3 has 14 amino acids. The V end was cut by 5 bases, the J end by 7 bases, with 17 bases between. CDR1 SEHNR and CDR2 FQNEAQ come from the germline V gene (reference sequence). The CDR3 reads CASSPQGPHSGYTF. The CDR3 region has the DNA TGTGCCAGCAGCCCTCAGGGGCCCCATAGTGGCTACACCTTC.

The chain is built from TRBV30 and TRBJ2-5, with D perhaps matching TRBD2 (5 bases). The tail of the sequence fits TRBJ2-7 better, so the J call may be wrong. Germline V CDR1 and CDR2: GTSNPN, SVGIG (reference sequence). The CDR3 totals 13 residues. CDR3 amino acids: CAWSVSGYDEQYF. The CDR3 bases are TGTGCCTGGAGTGTGTCGGGGTATGACGAGCAGTACTTC.

V gene TRBV7-3 combines with J gene TRBJ2-1, with 11 bases identical to TRBD2. CDR3 size: 13 residues. V lost 6 bases, J lost 8 bases, and 3 bases stayed unmatched. Germline loops: CDR1 SGHTA, CDR2 FQGTGA. Here the CDR3 reads CASRLAGGHEQFF. The DNA for the CDR3 is TGTGCCAGCAGGCTAGCGGGAGGACATGAGCAGTTCTTC.

This clone was seen a single time. The V call is TRBV28, the J call TRBJ1-5; 9 bases match TRBD1. Trimming removed 5 bases from V and 0 bases from J; junction bases left unmatched: 5. Germline loops: CDR1 MDHEN, CDR2 SYDVKM. This CDR3 comprises 16 residues. The CDR3, as DNA: TGTGCCAGCAGTCTAACAGGGGGCTATAGCAATCAGCCCCAGCATTTT. Translated, it gives CASSLTGGYSNQPQHF. The full variable domain, completed using reference TRBV28 and TRBJ1-5, is DVKVTQSSRYLVKRTGEKVFLECVQDMDHENMFWYRQDPGLGLRLIYFSYDVKMKEKGDIPEGYSVSREKKERFSLILESASTNQTSMYLCASSLTGGYSNQPQHFGDGTRLSIL.

The chain employs TRBV11-2 and TRBJ1-3; D is unresolved. CDR3 size: 16 residues. From germline, CDR1 is SGHAT and CDR2 FQNNGV. Trimming removed 0 bases at V and 1 base at J, with 10 bases between. The CDR3 nucleotides are TGTGCCAGCAGCTTAGAACCTAGAAGATCTGGAAACACCATATATTTT. It encodes CASSLEPRRSGNTIYF.

The chain uses TRBV11-2 and TRBJ2-1; D remains ambiguous. This CDR3 comprises 12 residues. Germline CDR1 reads SGHAT; CDR2 reads FQNNGV. V was clipped by 1 base and J by 7 bases, with 5 bases between them. In DNA, the CDR3 is TGTGCCAGCAGCTTAGTGTCAAATGAGCAGTTCTTC. Translating it yields CASSLVSNEQFF.

The rearrangement links TRBV27 to TRBJ2-7, with D unresolved. Trimming took off 6 bases at V and 4 bases at J, with 7 bases between the two ends. Germline CDR1 reads MNHEY; CDR2 reads SMNVEV (reference sequence). CDR3 length equals 11 residues. The CDR3 protein is CASRSEYEQYF. CDR3 coding DNA: TGTGCCAGCAGAAGCGAATACGAGCAGTACTTC.

This chain connects TRBV30 to TRBJ1-5; the D gene is possibly TRBD1 (6 bases). The CDR3 runs to 13 residues. Germline CDR1 and CDR2: GTSNPN and SVGIG (reference sequence). The V end was cut by 5 bases, the J end by 0 bases, with 8 bases between. CDR3 bases: TGTGCCTGGGGGGACAATAGCAATCAGCCCCAGCATTTT. Encoded protein: CAWGDNSNQPQHF.

The rearrangement links TRBV7-9 to TRBJ1-4; 8 nucleotides agree with TRBD1. The germline gives CDR1 SEHNR, CDR2 FQNEAQ (reference sequence). V dropped 5 bases and J dropped 5; count of bases not matched to a gene: 7. This CDR3 is built from 15 residues. CDR3 bases: TGTGCCAGCAGCCCCGACAGGGGACAGAATGAAAAACTGTTTTTT. Its protein is CASSPDRGQNEKLFF.

This chain connects TRBV7-2 to TRBJ1-2, with unresolved D. V lost 3 bases and J lost 1, with 9 bases in between. The CDR3 spans 14 residues. Germline V gene lookup returns CDR1 SGHTA and CDR2 FQGNSA. The CDR3 reads CASSFYPINYGYTF. CDR3 coding DNA: TGTGCCAGCAGCTTCTACCCCATTAACTATGGCTACACCTTC.

The chain is built from TRBV29-1 and TRBJ2-7; maybe TRBD1 (7 bases). The CDR3 has 14 residues. The germline V and J ends were trimmed by 4 bases and 1 base, with 14 bases remaining between them. CDR1 and CDR2 from the germline V gene are SQVTM and ANQGSEA. Written as DNA, the CDR3 is TGCAGCGTTGCACAACAGGGGAGGTCCTACGAGCAGTACTTC. Its protein product is CSVAQQGRSYEQYF.

CDR3 in DNA: TGTGCCAGCAGCTTACGGGGGACAGGGGGCTACGAGCAGTACTTC. This codes for CASSLRGTGGYEQYF. The rearrangement uses TRBV7-8 and TRBJ2-7, with 11 bases aligning to TRBD1. The CDR3 loop spans 15 amino acids. The V gene end was trimmed by 2 bases and the J gene end by 3 bases; junction bases not matched to a gene: 3. Germline values: CDR1 SGHVS, CDR2 FQNEAQ.

The CDR3 DNA follows: TGTGCCATCGGGACAGGGGGTCAAAACATTCAGTACTTC. Translating gives CAIGTGGQNIQYF. The chain joins TRBV28 to TRBJ2-4; 11 positions agree with TRBD1. The CDR3 has 13 amino acids. Per the germline V gene, CDR1 is MDHEN and CDR2 is SYDVKM. The trim removed 10 bases at V and 5 bases at J, leaving 4 bases unmatched.

This chain uses TRBV7-3 with TRBJ2-3; D perhaps matches TRBD1 (6 bases). In germline, CDR1 is SGHTA, CDR2 FQGTGA. The CDR3 has 15 amino acids. Between the trimmed V and J ends, which lost 5 bases and 2 bases, there was a span of 14 bases. The CDR3 sequence is CASSLLTGFTDTQYF. The CDR3 nucleotides are TGTGCCAGCAGCCTCTTGACAGGATTCACAGATACGCAGTATTTT.

The chain combines TRBV4-1 with TRBJ1-1, with 8 bases aligning to TRBD1. V was pared by 1 base and J by 11 bases, with 12 bases of the junction left unmatched. The CDR3 has 15 amino acids. Germline CDR1 reads MGHRA; CDR2 reads YSYEKL. The CDR3, as DNA: TGCGCCAGCAGCCAAGGAGAGGGGGACAGGAGGGGCGCTTTCTTT. It is translated as CASSQGEGDRRGAFF.

The chain couples TRBV18 to TRBJ2-3, with no clear D. The CDR3 is made up of 14 amino acids. Germline V lookup: CDR1 KGHSH, CDR2 LQKENI. With 0 bases removed from V and 4 bases from J, the gap between germline ends came to 8 bases. The CDR3 DNA is TGTGCCAGCTCACCACCGGAGACTGCAGATACGCAGTATTTT. Amino acids: CASSPPETADTQYF.

The chain has TRBV14 and TRBJ2-7; D ambiguous. CDR1 and CDR2 from the germline V gene are SGHDN and FVKESK. This CDR3 is built from 11 residues. Trimming shortened V by 2 bases and J by 3 bases, and 2 bases separated the two germline ends. CDR3 DNA: TGTGCCAGCAGCCAACACTACGAGCAGTACTTC. Translated: CASSQHYEQYF.

The chain couples TRBV28 to TRBJ1-3; D remains unclear. Germline CDR1 is MDHEN and CDR2 is SYDVKM. CDR3 size: 14 residues. The ends were cut back, 6 bases at V and 0 bases at J, with 9 bases in the middle. The CDR3: CASSSLSSGNTIYF. The CDR3 DNA is TGTGCCAGCAGCTCACTGAGCTCTGGAAACACCATATATTTT.

This clone has a handful of counts. CDR3 loop: CASSEGLGGGAITEAFF. In nucleotides, the CDR3 is TGTGCCAGCAGTGAAGGGTTGGGCGGGGGAGCGATTACTGAAGCTTTCTTT. V is TRBV6-1 and J is TRBJ1-1; a possible D gene is TRBD1 (5 bases). Between the trimmed V and J ends, which lost 1 base and 5 bases, there was a span of 20 bases. The germline V gene encodes CDR1 MNHNS and CDR2 SASEGT. The CDR3 consists of 17 residues.

This clone has just one count. This sequence joins TRBV18 and TRBJ2-1; D possibly corresponds to TRBD2 (6 bases). V lost 3 bases, J lost 12 bases, and 21 bases lay in between. The CDR3 totals 15 residues. Germline-derived CDR1 and CDR2 are KGHSH and LQKENI. This CDR3 reads CASSPNGGVRVGQFF. As DNA, the CDR3 is TGTGCCAGCTCACCGAACGGCGGGGTTCGCGTTGGGCAGTTCTTC.

This sequence joins TRBV7-3 and TRBJ2-3, with D possibly TRBD1 on 6 matching bases. CDR1 SGHTA and CDR2 FQGTGA come from the germline V gene. This CDR3 has 13 residues. Trimming took 5 bases from V and 12 from J, leaving 18 bases between them. For the CDR3, the DNA is TGTGCCAGCAGCCACGGTGACAGGCCTCCACAGTATTTT. The encoded protein is CASSHGDRPPQYF.

The chain links TRBV7-2 to TRBJ2-5; D perhaps matches TRBD2 (7 bases). The CDR3 extends over 15 amino acids. CDR1 is SGHTA, CDR2 FQGNSA, per germline. V lost 7 bases and J 5 bases, leaving 20 bases between the germline ends. CDR3 sequence reads: CASTLSGGGGETQYF. The CDR3 bases are TGTGCCAGCACCCTGTCTGGGGGAGGGGGGGAGACCCAGTACTTC.

This clone was seen more than once but under ten times. V and J are TRBV7-8 and TRBJ2-7; weak D call: TRBD2 (6 bases). V lost 1 base and J 7 bases, leaving 8 bases between the germline ends. Germline V lookup: CDR1 SGHVS, CDR2 FQNEAQ. There are 12 residues in the CDR3. The CDR3 DNA follows: TGTGCCAGCAGCTTAGTGGGGAGGGAGCAGTACTTC. As protein: CASSLVGREQYF.